The present TCR beta chain was sequenced within a study of blood T cells in healthy people across ages. Regarding the study as a whole: Both higher diversity and more naive CD4+ cells marked long-lived donors when set against aged donors.

Next came a second PCR, run for about 7 to 12 cycles, which used a sample-barcoded 5' primer along with a J-beta primer mix. Each cDNA molecule received a tag from a template-switch adaptor that had 12 random nucleotides. TCRdb used MiXCR to reprocess the 5' RACE reads, holding one entry per CDR3 protein. The sample has about 1.4 million distinct CDR3 sequences, 55% to 75% seen once; the top ten hold over 5%. The CDR3 is made up of 14 amino acids. V lost 8 bases, J lost 1 base, and 16 bases lay in between. Germline V gene lookup returns CDR1 SQVTM and CDR2 ANQGSEA. In regard to this clonotype: Its antigen remains unknown.

The chain combines TRBV29-1 with TRBJ2-3; possibly TRBD1 for D (5 bases). Input material: blood. The TCR originated in a man younger than 30 in good health. The CDR3 DNA reads as TGCAGCTTACTGGAAGGGGCCCGCACAGATACGCAGTATTTT. This sequence encodes CSLLEGARTDTQYF.